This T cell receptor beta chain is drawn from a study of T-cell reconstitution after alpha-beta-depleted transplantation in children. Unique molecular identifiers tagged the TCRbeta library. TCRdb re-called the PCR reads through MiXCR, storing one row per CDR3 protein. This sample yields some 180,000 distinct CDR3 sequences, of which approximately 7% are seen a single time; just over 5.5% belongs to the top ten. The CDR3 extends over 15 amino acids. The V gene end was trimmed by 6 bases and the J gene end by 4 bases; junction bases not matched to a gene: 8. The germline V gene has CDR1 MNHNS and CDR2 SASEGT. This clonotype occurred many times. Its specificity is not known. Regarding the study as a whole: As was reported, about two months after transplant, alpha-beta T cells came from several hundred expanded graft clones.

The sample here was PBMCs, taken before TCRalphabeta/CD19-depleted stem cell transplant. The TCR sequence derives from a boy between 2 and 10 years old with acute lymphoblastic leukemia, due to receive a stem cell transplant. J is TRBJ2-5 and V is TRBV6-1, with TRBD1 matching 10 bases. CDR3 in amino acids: CASRPPGQGRETQYF. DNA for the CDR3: TGTGCCAGCAGACCCCCGGGACAGGGGAGAGAGACCCAGTACTTC.